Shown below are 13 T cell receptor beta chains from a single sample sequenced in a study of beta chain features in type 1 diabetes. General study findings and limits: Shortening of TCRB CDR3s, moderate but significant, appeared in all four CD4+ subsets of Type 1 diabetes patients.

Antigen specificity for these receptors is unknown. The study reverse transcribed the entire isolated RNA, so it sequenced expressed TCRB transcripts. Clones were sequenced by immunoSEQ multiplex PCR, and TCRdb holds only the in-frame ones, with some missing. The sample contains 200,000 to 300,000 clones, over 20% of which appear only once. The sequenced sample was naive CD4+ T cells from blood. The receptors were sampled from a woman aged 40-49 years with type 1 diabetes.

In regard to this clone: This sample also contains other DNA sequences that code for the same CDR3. The CDR3, as DNA: TGTGCCAGCAGCTTGGACAGGAGCACAGATACGCAGTATTTT. This encodes CASSLDRSTDTQYF. The chain uses TRBV5-4 and TRBJ2-3, with a possible D match to TRBD1 (5 bases). The V end lost 0 bases, the J end lost 0 bases, and 5 bases lay between the germline ends. Germline values: CDR1 SGHNT, CDR2 YYREEE (reference sequence). CDR3 length: 14 residues.

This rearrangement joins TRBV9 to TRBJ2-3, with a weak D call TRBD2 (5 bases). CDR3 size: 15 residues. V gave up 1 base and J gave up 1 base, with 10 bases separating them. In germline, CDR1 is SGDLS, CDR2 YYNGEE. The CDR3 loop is CASSVQVSGTDTQYF. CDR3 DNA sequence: TGTGCCAGCAGCGTACAGGTTAGCGGCACAGATACGCAGTATTTT.

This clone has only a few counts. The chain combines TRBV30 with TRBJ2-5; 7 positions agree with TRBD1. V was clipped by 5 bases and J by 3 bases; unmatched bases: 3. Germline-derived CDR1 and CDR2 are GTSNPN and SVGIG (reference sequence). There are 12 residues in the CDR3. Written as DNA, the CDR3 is TGTGCCTGGGATACAGGGGAAGAGACCCAGTACTTC. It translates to CAWDTGEETQYF.

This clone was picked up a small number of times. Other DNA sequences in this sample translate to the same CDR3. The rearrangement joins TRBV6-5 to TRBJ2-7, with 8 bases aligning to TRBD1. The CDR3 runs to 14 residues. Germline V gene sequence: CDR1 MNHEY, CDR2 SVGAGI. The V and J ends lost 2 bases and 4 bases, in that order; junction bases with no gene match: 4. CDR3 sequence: CASSYRTGRYEQYF. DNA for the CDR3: TGTGCCAGCAGTTACCGGACAGGGCGTTACGAGCAGTACTTC.

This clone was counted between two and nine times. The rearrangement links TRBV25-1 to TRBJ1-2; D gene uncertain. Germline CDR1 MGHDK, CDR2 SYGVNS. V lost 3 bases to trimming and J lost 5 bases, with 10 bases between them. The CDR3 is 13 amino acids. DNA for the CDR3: TGTGCCAGCAGTGAGTCGGGAGGTTATGGCTACACCTTC. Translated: CASSESGGYGYTF.

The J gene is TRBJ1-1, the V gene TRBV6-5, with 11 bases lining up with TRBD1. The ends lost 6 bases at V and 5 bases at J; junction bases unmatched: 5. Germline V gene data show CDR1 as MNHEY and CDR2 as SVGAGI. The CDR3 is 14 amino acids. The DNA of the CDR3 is TGTGCCAGCAGATCGGGACAGGGGGAGACTGAAGCTTTCTTT. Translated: CASRSGQGETEAFF.

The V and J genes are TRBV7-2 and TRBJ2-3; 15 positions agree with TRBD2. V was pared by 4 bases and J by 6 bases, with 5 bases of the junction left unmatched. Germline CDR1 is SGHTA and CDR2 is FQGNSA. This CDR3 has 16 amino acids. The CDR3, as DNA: TGTGCCAGCAGCTCCCGGACTAGCGGGAGGGTGGATACGCAGTATTTT. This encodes CASSSRTSGRVDTQYF.

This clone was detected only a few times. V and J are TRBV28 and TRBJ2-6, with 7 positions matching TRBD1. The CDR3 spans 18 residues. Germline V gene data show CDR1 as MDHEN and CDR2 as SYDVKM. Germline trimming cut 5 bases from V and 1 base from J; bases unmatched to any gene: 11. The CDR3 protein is CASSTRTGLLSGANVLTF. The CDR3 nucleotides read TGTGCCAGCAGTACCCGGACAGGATTACTTTCTGGGGCCAACGTCCTGACTTTC.

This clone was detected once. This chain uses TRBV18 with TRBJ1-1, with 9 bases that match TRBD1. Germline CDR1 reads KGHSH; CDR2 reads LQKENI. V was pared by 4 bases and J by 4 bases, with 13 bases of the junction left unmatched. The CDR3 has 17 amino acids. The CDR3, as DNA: TGTGCCAGCTCACTCGGGACAGGGTTGTTGGTCGGCACTGAAGCTTTCTTT. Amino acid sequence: CASSLGTGLLVGTEAFF.

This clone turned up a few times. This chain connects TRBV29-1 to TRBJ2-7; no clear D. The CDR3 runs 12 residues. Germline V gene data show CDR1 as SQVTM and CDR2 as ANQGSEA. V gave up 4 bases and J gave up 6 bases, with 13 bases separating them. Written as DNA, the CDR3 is TGCAGCGTTGGCCATCGCAGTGGCGAGCAGTACTTC. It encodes CSVGHRSGEQYF.

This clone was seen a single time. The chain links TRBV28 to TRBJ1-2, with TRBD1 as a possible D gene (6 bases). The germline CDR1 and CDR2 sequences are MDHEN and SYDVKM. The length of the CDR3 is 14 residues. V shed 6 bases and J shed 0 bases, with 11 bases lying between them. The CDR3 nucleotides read TGTGCCAGCAGCCCTAGGACAGCTAACTATGGCTACACCTTC. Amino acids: CASSPRTANYGYTF.

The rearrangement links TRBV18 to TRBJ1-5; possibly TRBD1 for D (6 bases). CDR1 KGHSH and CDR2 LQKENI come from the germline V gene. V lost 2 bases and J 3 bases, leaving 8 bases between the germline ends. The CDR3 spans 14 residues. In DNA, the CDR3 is TGTGCCAGCTCACCATGGACAGACAATCAGCCCCAGCATTTT. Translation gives CASSPWTDNQPQHF.

The CDR3 sequence is CASSFPGSDYGYTF. CDR3 nucleotides: TGTGCCAGCAGTTTTCCAGGGTCGGACTATGGCTACACCTTC. V usage is TRBV28 and J usage is TRBJ1-2; TRBD1 is a possible D gene (5 bases). Trimming removed 3 bases from V and 3 bases from J, with 11 bases in between. Germline loops: CDR1 MDHEN, CDR2 SYDVKM. The CDR3 contains 14 residues.